These 20 T cell receptor beta chains were sequenced from one sample in a study of regulatory T cells in long-lasting Graves disease. Time point: persistent/refractory GD, antithyroid drugs over 5 years with positive TRAb. The TCR library used RNA extracted from PBMCs. iRepertoire HTBI primers and Arm-PCR of CDR3 regions built TCR beta libraries. TCRdb redid the calling of the multiplex PCR reads with MiXCR, one entry per CDR3 protein. The sample has 300,000 to 350,000 distinct CDR3 sequences; 15% to 20% are singletons. The sequences come from peripheral blood mononuclear cells (PBMCs), collected when the disease was refractory, from a patient treated with antithyroid drugs. These receptors originate from a female donor with Graves disease.

The V call is TRBV6-2 or TRBV6-3, the J call TRBJ1-4, with TRBD1 matching 9 bases. In germline, CDR1 is MNHEY, CDR2 SVGEGT. V was clipped by 5 bases and J by 2 bases; unmatched bases: 6. CDR3 length: 16 amino acids. In DNA, the CDR3 is TGTGCCAGCAGTGAAGCCGGGACAGGGACTAATGAAAAACTGTTTTTT. Translating it yields CASSEAGTGTNEKLFF.

This clonotype was detected many times. The chain employs TRBV12-3 or TRBV12-4 and TRBJ2-7; D possibly corresponds to TRBD2 (7 bases). The ends were cut back, 6 bases at V and 2 bases at J, with 17 bases in the middle. This CDR3 has 15 amino acids. The CDR3 loop is CASSPGTGGPYEQYF. The CDR3, as DNA: TGTGCCAGCAGCCCGGGGACGGGGGGCCCCTACGAGCAGTACTTC.

This clonotype was observed a handful of times. The chain employs TRBV27 and TRBJ2-7, with D perhaps matching TRBD1 or TRBD2 (6 bases each). This CDR3 contains 16 residues. The V gene lost 6 bases and the J gene lost 0 bases, with 18 bases spanning the gap. In germline, CDR1 is MNHEY, CDR2 SMNVEV (reference sequence). CDR3 coding DNA: TGTGCCAGCAGCGGCCTCGTCGGGGGCTCCTCCTACGAGCAGTACTTC. Translated: CASSGLVGGSSYEQYF.

This clonotype was counted a few times. J is TRBJ2-5 and V is TRBV3-1; tentative D call: TRBD2 (9 bases). V was clipped by 2 bases and J by 4 bases, with 14 bases between them. The CDR3 has 15 amino acids. Per germline, CDR1 LGHDT and CDR2 YNNKEL (reference sequence). As DNA, the CDR3 is TGTGCCAGCAGCCAATCTAGCGGGACAGGAGAGACCCAGTACTTC. Translation gives CASSQSSGTGETQYF.

V is TRBV5-5 and J is TRBJ2-7, with 9 bases identical to TRBD2. This CDR3 region has 15 residues. V trimming: 4 bases; J trimming: 5 bases; junction bases outside the gene matches: 10. Germline CDR1 SGHKS, CDR2 YYEKEE (reference sequence). Here the CDR3 DNA reads TGTGCCAGCAGCCCGGGAGGTAGCGGGAGCGACGAGCAGTACTTC. It is translated as CASSPGGSGSDEQYF.

This chain joins TRBV18 and TRBJ1-6, with 10 bases matching TRBD1. Per germline, CDR1 KGHSH and CDR2 LQKENI. The CDR3 is made up of 15 amino acids. V lost 2 bases, J lost 8 bases, and 3 bases stayed unmatched. CDR3 DNA sequence: TGTGCCAGCTCACCAATCGGGACAGGGGATTCACCCCTCCACTTT. Translation gives CASSPIGTGDSPLHF. The entire variable domain, with the rest obtained from reference TRBV18 and TRBJ1-6, is as follows: NAGVMQNPRHLVRRRGQEARLRCSPMKGHSHVYWYRQLPEEGLKFMVYLQKENIIDESGMPKERFSAEFPKEGPSILRIQQVVRGDSAAYFCASSPIGTGDSPLHFGNGTRLTVT.

This clonotype was recorded at least ten times. The chain combines TRBV12-3 or TRBV12-4 with TRBJ2-5; possibly TRBD2 for D (6 bases). This CDR3 spans 14 amino acids. Trimming removed 6 bases at V and 5 bases at J, with 16 bases between. The CDR3 spells CASSGTPPAETQYF. CDR3 coding DNA: TGTGCCAGCAGCGGGACTCCACCCGCGGAGACCCAGTACTTC.

Details on this clonotype: A much larger clone lies one base from this, so it may be a read error. V and J are TRBV6-6 and TRBJ1-1; tentatively, D is TRBD1 (5 bases). The V and J ends lost 0 bases and 9 bases respectively, with 11 bases between them. CDR1 is MNHNY and CDR2 is SVGAGI in the germline V gene (reference sequence). The CDR3 length is 13 residues. The CDR3 here is CASSYSGETQAFF. The CDR3 region has the DNA TGTGCCAGCAGTTACTCGGGGGAGACTCAAGCTTTCTTT.

The chain links TRBV6-2 or TRBV6-3 to TRBJ1-2; the D gene is possibly TRBD1 (5 bases). V lost 8 bases, J lost 6 bases, and 16 bases lay in between. Germline V CDR1 and CDR2: MNHEY, SVGEGT. This CDR3 is built from 13 residues. CDR3 in amino acids: CASRKHGTDGYTF. The CDR3 DNA reads TGTGCCAGCCGAAAACACGGGACTGATGGCTACACCTTC.

The rearrangement joins TRBV4-1 to TRBJ1-1; 9 nucleotides align to TRBD1. Trimming took 5 bases from V and 7 from J; bases not matched to a gene: 8. Germline-derived CDR1 and CDR2 are MGHRA and YSYEKL. This CDR3 has 14 residues. The CDR3 sequence: CASSSRDRADEAFF. Here the CDR3 DNA reads TGCGCCAGCAGCTCGAGGGACAGGGCGGATGAAGCTTTCTTT.

The chain carries TRBV20-1 and TRBJ2-7; tentative D call: TRBD1 (6 bases). CDR1 and CDR2 (germline): DFQATT, SNEGSKA (reference sequence). Trimming pared 3 bases from V and 7 bases from J, leaving 16 bases between. The length of the CDR3 is 13 residues. As DNA, the CDR3 is TGCAGTGCTAGTACAGGGTTGAGAGTTGAGCAGTACTTC. Translation: CSASTGLRVEQYF.

The rearrangement links TRBV4-3 to TRBJ2-7; D is unclear. The CDR3 has 15 residues. With 0 bases removed from V and 7 bases from J, the gap between germline ends came to 16 bases. Germline assignment: CDR1 LGHNA and CDR2 YSLEER. As DNA, the CDR3 is TGCGCCAGCAGCCAAGAAGTCAAAGGAGTGTGGGAGCAGTACTTC. This encodes CASSQEVKGVWEQYF.

This clonotype was seen many times. The CDR3 loop reads CSARVGTGTSYEQYF. The CDR3 DNA reads TGCAGTGCTAGAGTCGGGACAGGGACCTCCTACGAGCAGTACTTC. The chain joins TRBV20-1 to TRBJ2-7, with 9 positions matching TRBD1. Germline CDR1 reads DFQATT; CDR2 reads SNEGSKA (reference sequence). After removal of 1 base from V and 0 bases from J, the junction contained 4 bases not matched to a gene. This CDR3 is 15 amino acids long.

The table lists this clonotype with many counts. The chain's CDR3 is CASSPTGSNNSPLHF. CDR3 coding DNA: TGTGCCAGCTCGCCGACAGGTTCGAACAATTCACCCCTCCACTTT. The chain couples TRBV18 to TRBJ1-6; tentatively, D is TRBD1 (6 bases). The CDR3 is 15 residues long. Germline values: CDR1 KGHSH, CDR2 LQKENI. Deletions cut 6 bases from V and 7 bases from J, with 16 bases between.

This clonotype appeared a few times. This chain joins TRBV19 and TRBJ2-3, with 13 bases fitting TRBD2. Germline assignment: CDR1 LNHDA and CDR2 SQIVND (reference sequence). The CDR3 is made up of 16 amino acids. The ends lost 5 bases at V and 14 bases at J; junction bases unmatched: 16. DNA of the CDR3: TGTGCCAGTAGTGACCGACCGGGACTAGCGGGATCCCCGTCGTATTTT. It specifies CASSDRPGLAGSPSYF.

Many counts were recorded for this clonotype. This rearrangement joins TRBV12-3 or TRBV12-4 to TRBJ2-5, with TRBD2 matching over 8 bases. The V and J ends lost 3 bases and 5 bases, in that order; junction bases with no gene match: 17. The length of the CDR3 is 18 residues. The CDR3 DNA follows: TGTGCCAGCAGTTTGGGGACAAGTAATAGCGGGACGGTGGAGACCCAGTACTTC. This encodes CASSLGTSNSGTVETQYF.

This clonotype was seen at least ten times. The chain couples TRBV30 to TRBJ1-1; no clear D. Germline CDR1 and CDR2: GTSNPN and SVGIG (reference sequence). V shed 4 bases and J shed 0 bases, with 12 bases lying between them. The CDR3 runs 14 residues. The CDR3 bases are TGTGCCTGGACAGAAAGGGCCATGAACACTGAAGCTTTCTTT. Translation: CAWTERAMNTEAFF.

This sequence joins TRBV10-3 and TRBJ1-2; TRBD1 is a possible D gene (6 bases). Germline loops: CDR1 ENHRY, CDR2 SYGVKD. There are 13 residues in the CDR3. Deletions cut 7 bases from V and 4 bases from J, with 13 bases between. CDR3 bases: TGTGCCATCACCCTTGGACAGTTCTATGGCTACACCTTC. Translating it yields CAITLGQFYGYTF.

The V call is TRBV19, the J call TRBJ2-5; D is unresolved. V was shortened by 0 bases and J by 4 bases, with 6 bases between the two germline ends. The length of the CDR3 is 13 residues. CDR1 is LNHDA and CDR2 is SQIVND in the germline V gene (reference sequence). The CDR3: CASSIEWRETQYF. CDR3 sequence (DNA): TGTGCCAGTAGTATAGAATGGCGAGAGACCCAGTACTTC.

This clonotype appeared a few times. The V gene is TRBV27, the J gene TRBJ2-1; possibly TRBD2 for D (6 bases). V was shortened by 6 bases and J by 1 base, with 13 bases between the two germline ends. Germline CDR1 MNHEY, CDR2 SMNVEV (reference sequence). CDR3 length equals 15 residues. Written as DNA, the CDR3 is TGTGCCAGCAGCCTCGGGCTAGCGTCCTACAATGAGCAGTTCTTC. It translates to CASSLGLASYNEQFF.